Below, 23 T cell receptor beta chains from the same sample are listed, as sequenced in a study of CXCR3-negative and CXCR3-positive naive CD8 T cells. Libraries were UMI-labeled 5' RACE TRB cDNA. TCRdb reprocessed the 5' RACE reads, with one entry per CDR3 protein and no DNA. The record lists around 84,000 distinct CDR3 sequences, of which the ten most abundant hold roughly 0.8%. Their recognized antigens are unknown. Study findings and constraints: In CXCR3-positive naive cells, the TRB CDR3s were more hydrophobic than in CXCR3-negative naive cells.

What was sequenced was naive CXCR3+ CD8+ T cells from blood. Regarding subset: CD45RO-CCR7+CD27+CD95- naive CD8+ T cells expressing CXCR3 (TNR3+). These receptors all stem from a human donor in good health. Some clones in this sample may be carry-over from other donors' samples.

The rearrangement joins TRBV29-1 to TRBJ2-2; checking the TCRdb D call of TRBD1 is not possible without DNA. The length of the CDR3 is 11 residues. Germline V CDR1 and CDR2: SQVTM, ANQGSEA. CDR3 in amino acids: CSVGQGGELFF.

This chain links TRBV29-1 with TRBJ2-1. The CDR3 spans 14 residues. Germline CDR1 is SQVTM and CDR2 is ANQGSEA. This CDR3 reads CSVEAGVSYNEQFF.

The gene calls are TRBV6-6 and TRBJ2-2; TCRdb names TRBD1, which stays unverified in the absence of DNA. The CDR3 is 13 residues long. CDR1 and CDR2 from the germline V gene are MNHNY and SVGAGI (reference sequence). The CDR3 here is CASSYAPPGELFF.

V and J are TRBV4-1 and TRBJ1-1; the TCRdb D gene call, TRBD1, has no DNA to confirm it. CDR1 and CDR2 (germline): MGHRA, YSYEKL. This CDR3 is 15 amino acids long. Here the CDR3 reads CASSPRGWAFPEAFF.

The chain joins TRBV28 to TRBJ2-7; TCRdb names TRBD1, which stays unverified in the absence of DNA. Germline CDR1 MDHEN, CDR2 SYDVKM. The CDR3 consists of 14 residues. CDR3 residues: CASSSTGVQAEQYF.

V and J are TRBV27 and TRBJ2-7; absent DNA, TCRdb's TRBD1 call cannot be checked. The V gene's germline CDR1 is MNHEY and CDR2 SMNVEV (reference sequence). This CDR3 is 13 amino acids long. CDR3 residues: CASSRLGWERQYF.

The CDR3: CASSLETGGPHEQYF. The chain has TRBV5-1 and TRBJ2-7; TCRdb's assignment of TRBD1 cannot be checked, as there is no DNA. The CDR3 is 15 amino acids. Germline CDR1 and CDR2: SGHRS and YFSETQ.

The chain couples TRBV29-1 to TRBJ2-1; TCRdb proposes TRBD1, but this gene call is untestable without DNA. Germline-derived CDR1 and CDR2 are SQVTM and ANQGSEA. This CDR3 contains 12 residues. This CDR3 reads CSVPTGYHEQFF.

The V and J genes are TRBV7-9 and TRBJ2-2; there is no DNA to check the TCRdb D call of TRBD2. Germline lookup yields CDR1 SEHNR and CDR2 FQNEAQ (reference sequence). CDR3 size: 17 residues. The CDR3 loop reads CASSPTSGGAPTGELFF.

The chain carries TRBV19 and TRBJ2-7; TCRdb's assignment of TRBD1 cannot be checked, as there is no DNA. CDR1 is LNHDA, CDR2 SQIVND, per germline (reference sequence). The CDR3 has 14 residues. CDR3 residues: CASSIVGGIYEQYF.

The J gene is TRBJ1-1, the V gene TRBV28; without DNA, the TCRdb call of TRBD1 cannot be checked. Germline CDR1 reads MDHEN; CDR2 reads SYDVKM. This CDR3 region has 14 residues. This CDR3 reads CASSYDRGRTEAFF.

V and J are TRBV11-2 and TRBJ2-5. CDR3 length: 15 amino acids. Looked up from germline, CDR1 is SGHAT and CDR2 is FQNNGV. CDR3: CASSLVSENVGTQYF.

This chain's CDR3 is CASSPRYTEAFF. The chain uses TRBV28 and TRBJ1-1. The CDR3 is 12 residues long. Germline V gives CDR1 MDHEN, CDR2 SYDVKM.

The rearrangement joins TRBV27 to TRBJ2-7; the D call from TCRdb, TRBD1, cannot be confirmed without DNA. From germline, CDR1 is MNHEY and CDR2 SMNVEV (reference sequence). CDR3 length: 14 amino acids. The CDR3 is CASSGTGDSYEQYF.

The genes are TRBV12-3 or TRBV12-4 and TRBJ2-7. The CDR3 contains 14 residues. CDR3 sequence reads: CASSGRTRIYEQYF.

The chain recombines TRBV29-1 with TRBJ2-2. This CDR3 is built from 13 residues. CDR1 SQVTM and CDR2 ANQGSEA come from the germline V gene. The CDR3 sequence: CSVEGGTTGELFF.

This chain connects TRBV12-3 or TRBV12-4 to TRBJ2-7. This CDR3 has 11 residues. The CDR3 here is CASSYGNEQYF.

The CDR3 sequence is CASSLSWDLRGAFF. The chain couples TRBV27 to TRBJ1-1; TCRdb picks TRBD1, but there is no DNA to check that call. Germline V CDR1 and CDR2: MNHEY, SMNVEV (reference sequence). The CDR3 has 14 amino acids.

V and J are TRBV7-9 and TRBJ1-1. Germline-derived CDR1 and CDR2 are SEHNR and FQNEAQ (reference sequence). The CDR3 covers 13 residues. The CDR3 sequence: CASSLMGETEAFF.

The CDR3 sequence: CASSLMVGGNQPQHF. The chain uses TRBV27 and TRBJ1-5; TCRdb reports TRBD1, a call that lacks DNA to check it against. CDR1 and CDR2 (germline): MNHEY, SMNVEV (reference sequence). CDR3 size: 15 residues.

This chain connects TRBV6-2 or TRBV6-3 to TRBJ2-1; without DNA, the TCRdb call of TRBD2 cannot be checked. Germline V gene sequence: CDR1 MNHEY, CDR2 SVGEGT. This CDR3 comprises 12 residues. The CDR3 loop is CASSLAVNEQFF.

The gene calls are TRBV7-6 and TRBJ2-1; TCRdb reports TRBD2, a call that lacks DNA to check it against. The length of the CDR3 is 13 residues. The germline CDR1 and CDR2 sequences are SGHVS and FNYEAQ. The CDR3 sequence: CASSRRDYREQFF.

The chain uses TRBV5-1 and TRBJ2-3; there is no DNA to check the TCRdb D call of TRBD2. Germline V gene sequence: CDR1 SGHRS, CDR2 YFSETQ. The CDR3 has 14 residues. CDR3 protein: CASCEGWGTDTQYF.